This section outlines one T cell receptor (beta chain) sequence together with its context. Its target is unknown. The germline gives CDR1 LGHNA, CDR2 YNFKEQ. This CDR3 is built from 17 residues. The ends lost 1 base at V and 4 bases at J; junction bases unmatched: 5. Expressed TCRB transcripts got sequenced, as all isolated RNA was reverse transcribed. Clones were sequenced by immunoSEQ multiplex PCR, and TCRdb holds only the in-frame ones, with some missing. The repertoire consists of roughly 150,000 clones, with approximately 8.7% occurring once and the leading ten covering approximately 0.7%. These data originate in a study of beta chain features in type 1 diabetes. General study results and limits: Shorter templates might be favored by PCR, and equally so in patients and in controls. Patients with Type 1 diabetes showed moderately but significantly shorter TCRB CDR3s in all four CD4+ subsets. Naive, central memory and Treg TCRB repertoires appeared more alike in patients than in healthy donors. Fewer junction insertions and more nucleotide deletions appeared in type 1 diabetes patients.

Sequencing was done on a sample of central memory CD4+ T cells from blood. The V and J genes are TRBV4-2 and TRBJ2-1; 12 nucleotides agree with TRBD2. The origin of this receptor is a woman in her 30s with type 1 diabetes. The CDR3 region has the DNA TGTGCCAGCAGCCAAGCCCAACTAGCGGGAGGTTACAATGAGCAGTTCTTC. Residues: CASSQAQLAGGYNEQFF.